Detailed here is one TCR beta chain. The record originates from a study of blood T cell repertoires in COVID-19. Study summary: Samples of COVID-19 (acute and convalescent) were obtained from the United States, Italy and Spain. T cells, B-cell-depleted T cells, or PBMCs provided the cDNA or gDNA that served as material.

Germline lookup yields CDR1 MDHEN and CDR2 SYDVKM. The junction had 10 bases not matched to a gene; V was cut back by 5 bases and J by 4 bases. CDR3 length: 16 residues. Original data processing: The authors estimated nucleated cell counts from reference gene primer amplification. Produced via immunoSEQ multiplex PCR; TCRdb's table is partial and in-frame only. Clone size and V and J calls were adopted from that table, with D and trimming inferred from the DNA. The table shows roughly 100,000 clones, with 70% to 90% occurring only once. Sequenced material: peripheral blood. The rearrangement links TRBV28 to TRBJ1-2, with TRBD1 identical over 10 bases. This TCR was recovered from a human donor in a cohort sampled during active COVID-19. The CDR3: CASSPPGTGVLYGYTF. The CDR3 DNA sequence: TGTGCCAGCAGTCCCCCCGGGACAGGGGTCCTCTATGGCTACACCTTC.